This TCR beta chain was retrieved from a study of response to subunit inactivated influenza vaccine. General study points: Each seasonal influenza vaccination, the authors suggested, recruits few new T cells.

As regards this clonotype: The antigen remains undetermined.

MiXCR, applied by TCRdb to the RT-PCR reads, yields one record per CDR3 protein. Of about 650,000 distinct CDR3 sequences listed, approximately 14% were seen once; the top ten hold 11%. The sample in question was PBMCs from blood, obtained roughly 12 days after vaccination. The sequence derives from a man aged 45-65 years who received an inactivated influenza vaccine.

The CDR3, as DNA: TGTGCCAGCAGCCAAGTTAACGGGGGTGGCTACACCTTC. Its protein is CASSQVNGGGYTF. The chain combines TRBV14 with TRBJ1-2, with D perhaps matching TRBD1 (5 bases). Germline-derived CDR1 and CDR2 are SGHDN and FVKESK. This CDR3 region has 13 residues. The V end lost 1 base, the J end lost 7 bases, and 10 bases lay between the germline ends. Full variable domain (outside the CDR3, taken from reference TRBV14 and TRBJ1-2): EAGVTQFPSHSVIEKGQTVTLRCDPISGHDNLYWYRRVMGKEIKFLLHFVKESKQDESGMPNNRFLAERTGGTYSTLKVQPAELEDSGVYFCASSQVNGGGYTFGSGTRLTVV.